The 4 T cell receptor beta chains below all came from one sample that was sequenced in a study of PD-1 blockade in classical Hodgkin lymphoma. Relapse was seen in all patients after autologous stem cell transplantation, and brentuximab vedotin exposure was variable. Clones were sequenced by immunoSEQ multiplex PCR, and TCRdb holds only the in-frame ones, with some missing. The sample records tens of thousands of clones, roughly nine tenths being singletons. The sample here was peripheral blood mononuclear cells (PBMCs), taken at baseline. These receptors were taken from a human donor with classical Hodgkin lymphoma.

This clone has just a few counts. The chain uses TRBV20-1 and TRBJ2-1; 9 bases are shared with TRBD2. This CDR3 has 11 amino acids. Germline loops: CDR1 DFQATT, CDR2 SNEGSKA (reference sequence). Trimming removed 7 bases from V and 13 bases from J; junction bases left unmatched: 8. The CDR3 loop reads CSGLAGFPQFF. In DNA, the CDR3 is TGCAGTGGCCTAGCGGGATTTCCCCAGTTCTTC.

Only one count was recorded for this clone. The chain couples TRBV28 to TRBJ2-1; maybe TRBD2 (5 bases). Germline V gene lookup returns CDR1 MDHEN and CDR2 SYDVKM. The V end lost 5 bases, the J end lost 15 bases, and 11 bases lay between the germline ends. This CDR3 comprises 10 residues. The DNA for the CDR3 is TGTGCCAGCAGTCGTCTAGCTTTGTTCTTC. Translating gives CASSRLALFF.

The CDR3 DNA sequence: TGTGCCAGCAGCGAGATCGCCAGCCAGCCCCACTACGAGCAGTACTTC. This translates into CASSEIASQPHYEQYF. V and J are TRBV7-2 and TRBJ2-7; D unresolved. Trimming cost V 5 bases and J 3 bases, with 20 bases left between them. The germline gives CDR1 SGHTA, CDR2 FQGNSA. The CDR3 contains 16 residues.

The chain uses TRBV6-1 and TRBJ2-7, with D uncertain. V lost 9 bases and J 3 bases, leaving 15 bases between the germline ends. The germline V gene has CDR1 MNHNS and CDR2 SASEGT. The CDR3 length is 13 residues. CDR3 bases: TGTGCCAGTGCGAATGGGATAGTCTACGAGCAGTACTTC. This encodes CASANGIVYEQYF.